Shown below are 16 T cell receptor beta chains from a single sample sequenced in a study of cytomegalovirus exposure and HLA in healthy donors. Both 60 Vbeta primers and 13 Jbeta primers went into the PCR. Sequencing was performed with immunoSEQ multiplex PCR; in TCRdb, only in-frame clones are kept and a portion is missing. The sample contains about 130,000 clones, roughly 71% of which appear only once. The sequencing sample was made of PBMCs. The receptor set was obtained from a woman in her fifties or sixties in good health and CMV-seropositive.

The chain recombines TRBV14 with TRBJ2-3, with TRBD2 identical over 7 bases. The ends lost 0 bases at V and 3 bases at J; junction bases unmatched: 3. The CDR3 runs 15 residues. The germline V gene encodes CDR1 SGHDN and CDR2 FVKESK. CDR3 in amino acids: CASSQDRGLTDTQYF. The CDR3 DNA is TGTGCCAGCAGCCAAGATCGGGGACTAACAGATACGCAGTATTTT. The full variable domain, completed using reference TRBV14 and TRBJ2-3, is EAGVTQFPSHSVIEKGQTVTLRCDPISGHDNLYWYRRVMGKEIKFLLHFVKESKQDESGMPNNRFLAERTGGTYSTLKVQPAELEDSGVYFCASSQDRGLTDTQYFGPGTRLTVL.

The chain carries TRBV6-6 and TRBJ1-4; D is possibly TRBD1 (5 bases). Between the trimmed V and J ends, which lost 1 base and 1 base, there was a span of 10 bases. The CDR3 is made up of 16 amino acids. Germline V CDR1 and CDR2: MNHNY, SVGAGI (reference sequence). In nucleotides, the CDR3 is TGTGCCAGCAGTTACTTCAGGGATGGAACTAATGAAAAACTGTTTTTT. This gives the protein CASSYFRDGTNEKLFF.

The CDR3 sequence is CASSQASGGLLETQYF. The CDR3 DNA is TGCGCCAGCAGCCAAGCATCGGGGGGGCTTTTAGAGACCCAGTACTTC. The V gene is TRBV4-3, the J gene TRBJ2-5, with 8 positions matching TRBD2. Germline CDR1 reads LGHNA; CDR2 reads YSLEER. The CDR3 runs to 16 residues. J lost 4 bases, V lost 1 base, and 8 bases had no gene match.

There are a few counts of this clone. The sample carries other DNA sequences with the same CDR3. The rearrangement joins TRBV5-1 to TRBJ1-4, with unresolved D. Trimming left V 1 base short and J 3 bases short, with 4 bases between. Per germline, CDR1 SGHRS and CDR2 YFSETQ. The CDR3 is 13 amino acids. The CDR3 region is CASSLSANEKLFF. In DNA form, the CDR3 reads TGCGCCAGCAGCTTGTCCGCTAATGAAAAACTGTTTTTT.

This chain links TRBV20-1 with TRBJ2-3, with D hard to call. V lost 5 bases, J lost 6 bases, and 6 bases lay in between. From germline, CDR1 is DFQATT and CDR2 SNEGSKA (reference sequence). The CDR3 runs to 10 residues. The CDR3: CSAGWDTQYF. CDR3 nucleotides: TGCAGTGCTGGCTGGGATACGCAGTATTTT.

The chain couples TRBV10-3 to TRBJ2-1, with 9 bases matching TRBD2. With 6 bases clipped from V and 1 base from J, the junction kept 10 bases outside the gene matches. Germline assignment: CDR1 ENHRY and CDR2 SYGVKD. The CDR3 has 17 amino acids. As DNA, the CDR3 is TGTGCCATCAGCGGGGCGGCTAGCGGGGATTCCTACAATGAGCAGTTCTTC. Translation gives CAISGAASGDSYNEQFF.

This clone showed up just once. This chain joins TRBV19 and TRBJ1-6, with D possibly being TRBD1 (6 bases). The CDR3 has 15 residues. The V gene's germline CDR1 is LNHDA and CDR2 SQIVND (reference sequence). Trimming left V 5 bases short and J 9 bases short, with 17 bases between. For the CDR3, the DNA is TGTGCCAGTAGTTCAACTCCGGGACACCGTTCACCCCTCCACTTT. Translated, it gives CASSSTPGHRSPLHF.

This clone appeared a few times. The chain uses TRBV5-6 and TRBJ2-7; possible D gene TRBD2, 5 bases. Per the germline V gene, CDR1 is SGHDT and CDR2 is YYEEEE. The CDR3 contains 15 residues. V lost 0 bases, J lost 2 bases, and 12 bases lay in between. The CDR3 spells CASSLVGGPTYEQYF. The CDR3 DNA reads as TGTGCCAGCAGCTTGGTCGGAGGTCCTACCTACGAGCAGTACTTC.

This clone appeared once. The rearrangement uses TRBV5-4 and TRBJ2-5, with D possibly being TRBD1 (6 bases). From germline, CDR1 is SGHNT and CDR2 YYREEE (reference sequence). V was trimmed by 4 bases and J by 2 bases, leaving 9 bases between them. The CDR3 spans 13 residues. This CDR3 is CASSDGQQETQYF. CDR3 in DNA: TGTGCCAGCAGCGACGGACAGCAAGAGACCCAGTACTTC.

This clone was counted between two and nine times. The J gene is TRBJ2-1, the V gene TRBV7-6, with 12 bases fitting TRBD2. Germline lookup yields CDR1 SGHVS and CDR2 FNYEAQ. The J segment lost 2 bases and the V segment lost 5 bases, leaving 10 bases of the junction unmatched. The CDR3 totals 18 residues. The CDR3 is CASSRPSTSGGPYNEQFF. The CDR3 nucleotides read TGTGCCAGCAGCCGACCTTCGACTAGCGGGGGACCCTACAATGAGCAGTTCTTC.

In its sample, this clone was seen a few times. A far more abundant clone sits one base away, making this likely a read error. This chain joins TRBV7-2 and TRBJ2-7; TRBD1 aligns across 10 bases. CDR1 is SGHTA and CDR2 is FQGNSA in the germline V gene. J gave up 5 bases and V 3 bases, and 7 bases lay outside the gene matches. The CDR3 is 15 amino acids. The CDR3 sequence: CASSFGTGVNHEQYF. CDR3 in DNA: TGTGCCAGCAGCTTCGGGACAGGGGTTAATCACGAGCAGTACTTC. Together with reference TRBV7-2 and TRBJ2-7, the CDR3 gives the full variable domain: GAGVSQSPSNKVTEKGKDVELRCDPISGHTALYWYRQSLGQGLEFLIYFQGNSAPDKSGLPSDRFSAERTGGSVSTLTIQRTQQEDSAVYLCASSFGTGVNHEQYFGPGTRLTVT.

The chain uses TRBV19 and TRBJ1-2; 9 positions match TRBD1. Germline V lookup: CDR1 LNHDA, CDR2 SQIVND (reference sequence). Trimming removed 5 bases from V and 6 bases from J; junction bases left unmatched: 7. The CDR3 totals 14 residues. The CDR3 DNA follows: TGTGCCAGTAGTCTATCAAGGGACAGGGATGGCTACACCTTC. Protein product: CASSLSRDRDGYTF.

The CDR3 region has the DNA TGTGCCAGCCGGGTTAACACAGATACGCAGTATTTT. Residues: CASRVNTDTQYF. This chain joins TRBV19 and TRBJ2-3; D gene ambiguous. This CDR3 is built from 12 residues. Germline loops: CDR1 LNHDA, CDR2 SQIVND (reference sequence). Trimming pared 9 bases from V and 2 bases from J, leaving 9 bases between.

The rearrangement joins TRBV21-1 to TRBJ1-5. TRBV21-1 is a pseudogene segment. There are 14 residues in the CDR3. In nucleotides, the CDR3 is TGTGCCAGCAGCAGCGGCGGGGACAATCAGCCCCAGCATTTT. It codes for CASSSGGDNQPQHF.

This chain uses TRBV10-3 with TRBJ1-1; 8 bases agree with TRBD1. The CDR3 has 15 residues. V was clipped by 2 bases and J by 1 base; unmatched bases: 3. Germline-derived CDR1 and CDR2 are ENHRY and SYGVKD. CDR3 residues: CAISERQGQNTEAFF. CDR3 in DNA: TGTGCCATCAGTGAGAGACAGGGGCAGAACACTGAAGCTTTCTTT.

The DNA of the CDR3 is TGTGCCAGCACTCGGGGCGGGACAGCAATCGGAGGGAAACTGTTTTTT. Translation: CASTRGGTAIGGKLFF. The chain links TRBV6-6 to TRBJ1-4; the match to TRBD1 covers 7 bases. CDR1 is MNHNY, CDR2 SVGAGI, per germline (reference sequence). The trim removed 7 bases at V and 11 bases at J, leaving 19 bases unmatched. The CDR3 has 16 residues.